A selection of T cell receptor beta chains follows, all from one sample in a study of blood T cell repertoires in COVID-19. Repertoires were generated with immunoSEQ multiplex PCR, while TCRdb's copy carries only in-frame clones and drops some. There are some 58,000 clones in the sample; approximately 88% occur only once, and 3.5% lies in the top ten. Sequencing was carried out using peripheral blood. The receptors here all came from a human donor in a cohort sampled during active COVID-19. Both conserved end residues are part of each CDR3. The order of the fields is V gene, D gene, clone size, J gene, CDR3 DNA, CDR3 protein. D genes are given only for firm matches. Expanded clones are given a class, and other clones once, few, many or no size at all.

V gene: TRBV29-1
D gene: .
clone size: .
J gene: TRBJ2-5
CDR3 DNA: TGCAGCGTTGTGGAGGTAGGGGGTTTCCAAGAGACCCAGTACTTC
CDR3 protein: CSVVEVGGFQETQYF

V gene: TRBV25-1
D gene: .
clone size: .
J gene: TRBJ1-1
CDR3 DNA: TGTGCCAGCAGTGAGACGGGGGGGACTGAAGCTTTCTTT
CDR3 protein: CASSETGGTEAFF

V gene: TRBV5-6
D gene: .
clone size: once
J gene: TRBJ2-3
CDR3 DNA: TGTGCCAGCAGCCACGCCGGCGGCCCTGAGGCAGATACGCAGTATTTT
CDR3 protein: CASSHAGGPEADTQYF

V gene: TRBV4-1
D gene: TRBD1
clone size: .
J gene: TRBJ1-1
CDR3 DNA: TGCGCCAGCAGCCCAGAAGTCAGGGGGCGCGGGGCTGAAGCTTTCTTT
CDR3 protein: CASSPEVRGRGAEAFF

V gene: TRBV7-2
D gene: TRBD1
clone size: .
J gene: TRBJ2-3
CDR3 DNA: TGTGCCAGCAGCTTAGGTGGGACAGGGGGCACAGATACGCAGTATTTT
CDR3 protein: CASSLGGTGGTDTQYF

V gene: TRBV7-9
D gene: .
clone size: few
J gene: TRBJ1-1
CDR3 DNA: TGTGCCAGCAGCTTTGAGGTCCGAACTCCGGACACTGAAGCTTTCTTT
CDR3 protein: CASSFEVRTPDTEAFF

V gene: TRBV7-9
D gene: .
clone size: .
J gene: TRBJ1-1
CDR3 DNA: TGTGCCAGCAGCTTAGCGGGGGCGCTTCAGGGGAACACTGAAGCTTTCTTT
CDR3 protein: CASSLAGALQGNTEAFF

V gene: TRBV19
D gene: TRBD2
clone size: .
J gene: TRBJ2-5
CDR3 DNA: TGTGCCAGTAGCCTAGCGGGAGGAGAGACCCAGTACTTC
CDR3 protein: CASSLAGGETQYF

V gene: TRBV19
D gene: TRBD1
clone size: .
J gene: TRBJ1-1
CDR3 DNA: TGTGCCAGCCAACCCGACAGGGTATCTGAAGCTTTCTTT
CDR3 protein: CASQPDRVSEAFF

V gene: TRBV4-3
D gene: .
clone size: once
J gene: TRBJ1-2
CDR3 DNA: TGCGCCAGCAGCCCGGACAGACAAGGGATTTATGGCTACACCTTC
CDR3 protein: CASSPDRQGIYGYTF

V gene: TRBV5-5
D gene: .
clone size: once
J gene: TRBJ2-5
CDR3 DNA: TGTGCCAGCAGCTTGGGGTGGGCCCAAGAGACCCAGTACTTC
CDR3 protein: CASSLGWAQETQYF

V gene: TRBV7-3
D gene: TRBD2
clone size: .
J gene: TRBJ2-2
CDR3 DNA: TGTGCCAGCAGCAAACTAGCGGGAGGTGCCGGGGAGCTGTTTTTT
CDR3 protein: CASSKLAGGAGELFF

V gene: TRBV12-3/TRBV12-4
D gene: .
clone size: .
J gene: TRBJ1-1
CDR3 DNA: TGTGCCAGCAGTACGACAGTGAACACTGAAGCTTTCTTT
CDR3 protein: CASSTTVNTEAFF

V gene: TRBV5-5
D gene: TRBD1
clone size: .
J gene: TRBJ2-2
CDR3 DNA: TGTGCCAGCAGCTTGGCCGGGACAGACACCGGGGAGCTGTTTTTT
CDR3 protein: CASSLAGTDTGELFF

V gene: TRBV12-3/TRBV12-4
D gene: .
clone size: .
J gene: TRBJ2-2
CDR3 DNA: TGTGCCAGCCCCTATGGCGGGGAGCTGTTTTTT
CDR3 protein: CASPYGGELFF

V gene: TRBV5-1
D gene: TRBD1
clone size: .
J gene: TRBJ2-3
CDR3 DNA: TGCGCCAGCAGCCAAGACAGGGGTGACACAGATACGCAGTATTTT
CDR3 protein: CASSQDRGDTDTQYF

V gene: TRBV2
D gene: TRBD1
clone size: .
J gene: TRBJ2-5
CDR3 DNA: TGTGCCAGCAGCAAAGACAGGGGGCACGAGACCCAGTACTTC
CDR3 protein: CASSKDRGHETQYF

V gene: TRBV5-1
D gene: .
clone size: .
J gene: TRBJ1-2
CDR3 DNA: TGCGCCAGCAGCTTGGCCGGGTCCCTCGAGTGGGGCTACACCTTC
CDR3 protein: CASSLAGSLEWGYTF

V gene: TRBV19
D gene: .
clone size: .
J gene: TRBJ2-3
CDR3 DNA: TGTGCCAGTAGTCTAGGGACACCCACAGATACGCAGTATTTT
CDR3 protein: CASSLGTPTDTQYF

V gene: TRBV25-1
D gene: .
clone size: once
J gene: TRBJ1-2
CDR3 DNA: TGTGCCAGCAGTGAAACTAAAACCGCCTATGGCTACACCTTC
CDR3 protein: CASSETKTAYGYTF

V gene: TRBV9
D gene: .
clone size: .
J gene: TRBJ2-7
CDR3 DNA: TGTGCCAGCAGCGTAGGTGACAGAAGTTTCTACGAGCAGTACTTC
CDR3 protein: CASSVGDRSFYEQYF

V gene: TRBV11-2
D gene: TRBD1
clone size: .
J gene: TRBJ2-5
CDR3 DNA: TGTGCCAGCAGCCTACAGGGGGTCCAAGAGACCCAGTACTTC
CDR3 protein: CASSLQGVQETQYF

V gene: TRBV5-6
D gene: .
clone size: .
J gene: TRBJ2-3
CDR3 DNA: TGTGCCAGCAGCTTGGCAACCGGGAGTGGGGGAGATACGCAGTATTTT
CDR3 protein: CASSLATGSGGDTQYF

V gene: TRBV10-1
D gene: .
clone size: .
J gene: TRBJ2-2
CDR3 DNA: TGCGCCAGCAGTGAGTCGAACCTGACTAGTGAGTATGTCGGGGAGCTGTTTTTT
CDR3 protein: CASSESNLTSEYVGELFF

V gene: TRBV7-8
D gene: .
clone size: .
J gene: TRBJ2-2
CDR3 DNA: TGTGCCAGCAGAGCAGGAACGAACACCGGGGAGCTGTTTTTT
CDR3 protein: CASRAGTNTGELFF

V gene: TRBV5-1
D gene: .
clone size: .
J gene: TRBJ2-3
CDR3 DNA: TGCGCCAGCAGCTTGGAGTTCGGGGGGCTTAGCACAGATACGCAGTATTTT
CDR3 protein: CASSLEFGGLSTDTQYF

V gene: TRBV10-3
D gene: TRBD1
clone size: .
J gene: TRBJ1-5
CDR3 DNA: TGTGCCATCAGTGAGTGGGGGGCCGGGACAGGGGCTCAGCCCCAGCATTTT
CDR3 protein: CAISEWGAGTGAQPQHF

V gene: TRBV19
D gene: TRBD1
clone size: .
J gene: TRBJ1-5
CDR3 DNA: TGTGCCAGTACCATCGGGACAGGGGAATCGCCCCAGCATTTT
CDR3 protein: CASTIGTGESPQHF

V gene: TRBV5-1
D gene: TRBD2
clone size: .
J gene: TRBJ2-5
CDR3 DNA: TGCGCCAGCAGCTTGGTCACTAGCGATGGAGAGACCCAGTACTTC
CDR3 protein: CASSLVTSDGETQYF

V gene: TRBV7-2
D gene: TRBD1
clone size: .
J gene: TRBJ1-2
CDR3 DNA: TGTGCCAGCAGCCTCGGGGACAGGCTGGGGTATGGCTACACCTTC
CDR3 protein: CASSLGDRLGYGYTF

V gene: TRBV5-6
D gene: .
clone size: .
J gene: TRBJ2-2
CDR3 DNA: TGTGCCAGCAGCCATAATTGGGGGGTCGACACCGGGGAGCTGTTTTTT
CDR3 protein: CASSHNWGVDTGELFF

V gene: TRBV5-4
D gene: .
clone size: once
J gene: TRBJ2-5
CDR3 DNA: TGTGCCAGCAGCTTGGACAGGGCGGGCGAGACCCAGTACTTC
CDR3 protein: CASSLDRAGETQYF

V gene: TRBV7-3
D gene: TRBD1
clone size: .
J gene: TRBJ2-3
CDR3 DNA: TGTGCCAGCAGCTTCCGGACAGGAGATACGCAGTATTTT
CDR3 protein: CASSFRTGDTQYF

V gene: TRBV11-2
D gene: .
clone size: .
J gene: TRBJ1-1
CDR3 DNA: TGTGCCAGCAGCTTATCTCCGCGGGACGGAGCTTTCTTT
CDR3 protein: CASSLSPRDGAFF

V gene: TRBV19
D gene: TRBD2
clone size: few
J gene: TRBJ2-7
CDR3 DNA: TGTGCCAGCCGGGGACTAGCCTACGAGCAGTACTTC
CDR3 protein: CASRGLAYEQYF

V gene: TRBV20-1
D gene: TRBD1
clone size: .
J gene: TRBJ1-2
CDR3 DNA: TGCAGTGCCAGACAGGGAAATGGCTACACCTTC
CDR3 protein: CSARQGNGYTF